These 26 T cell receptor beta chains share one sample of origin, sequenced in a study of CD8+ T cells in alopecia areata. The treatment is: oral pan-JAK inhibitor, 5-10 mg twice daily. Extraction and reverse transcription of RNA yielded cDNA as the sequencing template. Sequencing was performed with immunoSEQ multiplex PCR; in TCRdb, only in-frame clones are kept and a portion is missing. The repertoire has around 300,000 clones, about 60% of them found once; the top ten carry about 0.9%. The sample consisted of CD4+ T cells sorted from blood, taken at roughly week 53, from a patient treated with tofacitinib. The receptors come from a human donor with alopecia areata.

This chain connects TRBV27 to TRBJ2-4; the D is unclear. Germline V gene data show CDR1 as MNHEY and CDR2 as SMNVEV (reference sequence). V lost 3 bases to trimming and J lost 3 bases, with 6 bases between them. This CDR3 region has 13 residues. CDR3 sequence: CASSFTVKNIQYF. Here the CDR3 DNA reads TGTGCCAGCAGTTTTACAGTCAAAAACATTCAGTACTTC.

This chain joins TRBV7-9 and TRBJ1-2; 8 bases align to TRBD1. Germline V gene data show CDR1 as SEHNR and CDR2 as FQNEAQ (reference sequence). The J segment lost 2 bases and the V segment lost 5 bases, leaving 7 bases of the junction unmatched. This CDR3 has 15 amino acids. The CDR3 nucleotides read TGTGCCAGCAGCCTATCTCAGGGGGCGAACTATGGCTACACCTTC. Residues: CASSLSQGANYGYTF.

The chain recombines TRBV15 with TRBJ1-6; 9 bases are a match to TRBD1. Germline V CDR1 and CDR2: LNHNV, YYDKDF (reference sequence). The junction had 7 bases not matched to a gene; V was cut back by 1 base and J by 9 bases. The CDR3 length is 16 residues. The CDR3 bases are TGTGCCACCAGCAGAGCCACCGGGACAGGGTCTTCACCCCTCCACTTT. Its translation: CATSRATGTGSSPLHF. The complete variable domain, with remaining parts taken from reference TRBV15 and TRBJ1-6, reads DAMVIQNPRYQVTQFGKPVTLSCSQTLNHNVMYWYQQKSSQAPKLLFHYYDKDFNNEADTPDNFQSRRPNTSFCFLDIRSPGLGDTAMYLCATSRATGTGSSPLHFGNGTRLTVT.

V is TRBV4-2 and J is TRBJ1-2; no clear D gene. V was clipped by 1 base and J by 4 bases, with 7 bases between them. This CDR3 comprises 13 residues. Germline V lookup: CDR1 LGHNA, CDR2 YNFKEQ. CDR3 in amino acids: CASSQGQPYGYTF. DNA for the CDR3: TGTGCCAGCAGCCAAGGGCAGCCCTATGGCTACACCTTC.

This clone was detected once. The chain combines TRBV2 with TRBJ2-1; D tentatively fits TRBD1 or TRBD2 (5 bases each). Trimming cost V 1 base and J 12 bases, with 13 bases left between them. Germline CDR1 reads SNHLY; CDR2 reads FYNNEI. This CDR3 spans 13 amino acids. In DNA form, the CDR3 reads TGTGCCAGCAGTGAAGAAAGGGGTCGGGGGCAGTTCTTC. This sequence encodes CASSEERGRGQFF.

This clone was counted a few times. Here the CDR3 reads CSVVTSGETQYF. The DNA of the CDR3 is TGCAGCGTTGTTACTAGTGGGGAGACCCAGTACTTC. The rearrangement uses TRBV29-1 and TRBJ2-5, with D perhaps matching TRBD2 (5 bases). Germline V gene data show CDR1 as SQVTM and CDR2 as ANQGSEA. The V end was cut by 4 bases, the J end by 5 bases, with 11 bases between. The CDR3 has 12 amino acids.

This clone was seen a handful of times. V and J are TRBV29-1 and TRBJ2-7; the D gene is possibly TRBD2 (6 bases). Trimming pared 4 bases from V and 2 bases from J, leaving 9 bases between. CDR1 is SQVTM and CDR2 is ANQGSEA in the germline V gene. The CDR3 covers 12 residues. CDR3 sequence (DNA): TGCAGCGTTGTCCGGGGGACCTACGAGCAGTACTTC. It translates to CSVVRGTYEQYF.

The chain has TRBV11-2 and TRBJ1-3, with D tentatively TRBD1 (6 bases). Germline assignment: CDR1 SGHAT and CDR2 FQNNGV. CDR3 length: 17 residues. With 4 bases removed from V and 2 bases from J, the gap between germline ends came to 18 bases. The CDR3 nucleotides read TGTGCCAGCAGCTCCACCCCGGGGAGGGGGACTGGAAACACCATATATTTT. Translating gives CASSSTPGRGTGNTIYF.

The V call is TRBV14, the J call TRBJ2-1; D perhaps matches TRBD1 (5 bases). V gave up 2 bases and J gave up 3 bases, with 14 bases separating them. The CDR3 runs 16 residues. Looked up from germline, CDR1 is SGHDN and CDR2 is FVKESK. CDR3 nucleotide sequence: TGTGCCAGCAGCCAAAAACGAGGACACCTCTACAATGAGCAGTTCTTC. Its protein is CASSQKRGHLYNEQFF.

The chain is built from TRBV4-2 and TRBJ2-2; D unclear. CDR1 and CDR2 from the germline V gene are LGHNA and YNFKEQ. CDR3 length equals 14 residues. Trimming pared 1 base from V and 6 bases from J, leaving 9 bases between. The CDR3 nucleotides are TGTGCCAGCAGCCAAGGGTGGGATTCCGGGGAGCTGTTTTTT. The encoded protein is CASSQGWDSGELFF.

The chain links TRBV7-3 to TRBJ2-2; no reliable D call. The CDR3 sequence is 16 residues long. Trimming cost V 1 base and J 0 bases, with 9 bases left between them. CDR1 and CDR2 from the germline V gene are SGHTA and FQGTGA. The CDR3 nucleotides are TGTGCCAGCAGCTTAATGGCGCCCGCGAACACCGGGGAGCTGTTTTTT. Translating it yields CASSLMAPANTGELFF.

The gene calls are TRBV19 and TRBJ1-5; D gene uncertain. The CDR3 covers 12 residues. The V gene lost 4 bases and the J gene lost 1 base, with 2 bases spanning the gap. Germline loops: CDR1 LNHDA, CDR2 SQIVND (reference sequence). The chain's CDR3 is CASSTSNQPQHF. The CDR3 DNA sequence: TGTGCCAGTAGTACCAGCAATCAGCCCCAGCATTTT.

This clone has a handful of counts. Other DNA sequences in the same sample also yield this CDR3. The V and J genes are TRBV18 and TRBJ2-3; no firm D call. The V gene lost 0 bases and the J gene lost 1 base, with 2 bases spanning the gap. The CDR3 totals 13 residues. The germline V gene encodes CDR1 KGHSH and CDR2 LQKENI. The DNA for the CDR3 is TGTGCCAGCTCACCACCGGGCACAGATACGCAGTATTTT. It codes for CASSPPGTDTQYF.

The chain uses TRBV5-1 and TRBJ1-1; D is unclear. The CDR3 totals 13 residues. Per the germline V gene, CDR1 is SGHRS and CDR2 is YFSETQ. V was pared by 0 bases and J by 3 bases, with 6 bases between. CDR3 amino acids: CASSLDGYTEAFF. The CDR3 region has the DNA TGCGCCAGCAGCTTGGACGGTTACACTGAAGCTTTCTTT.

This clone was seen more than once but under ten times. The chain couples TRBV7-3 to TRBJ2-6; a possible D gene is TRBD1 (6 bases). Germline CDR1 SGHTA, CDR2 FQGTGA. The CDR3 consists of 15 residues. Trimming left V 2 bases short and J 2 bases short, with 7 bases between. This CDR3 reads CASSLQGTGANVLTF. For the CDR3, the DNA is TGTGCCAGCAGCTTACAGGGGACTGGGGCCAACGTCCTGACTTTC.

V is TRBV7-2 and J is TRBJ2-5; D is unresolved. CDR1 SGHTA and CDR2 FQGNSA come from the germline V gene. Trimming cost V 0 bases and J 0 bases, with 5 bases left between them. This CDR3 comprises 14 residues. DNA of the CDR3: TGTGCCAGCAGCTTAGCCTGGCACCAAGAGACCCAGTACTTC. This sequence encodes CASSLAWHQETQYF.

The J gene is TRBJ2-3, the V gene TRBV4-1, with 12 positions matching TRBD2. CDR3 length: 18 residues. The trim removed 2 bases at V and 2 bases at J, leaving 8 bases unmatched. Germline loops: CDR1 MGHRA, CDR2 YSYEKL. The CDR3 spells CASSQRTLAGGPTDTQYF. In DNA form, the CDR3 reads TGCGCCAGCAGCCAACGAACGCTAGCGGGGGGGCCCACAGATACGCAGTATTTT.

In DNA, the CDR3 is TGCAGTGCTGGCATTAGGGGTGAGCAGTTCTTC. As protein: CSAGIRGEQFF. The chain is built from TRBV20-1 and TRBJ2-1; perhaps TRBD1 as D (5 bases). This CDR3 spans 11 amino acids. Trimming pared 5 bases from V and 9 bases from J, leaving 11 bases between. Germline CDR1 and CDR2: DFQATT and SNEGSKA (reference sequence).

The chain joins TRBV19 to TRBJ1-1; D is perhaps TRBD1 (6 bases). CDR1 is LNHDA, CDR2 SQIVND, per germline (reference sequence). The CDR3 runs 13 residues. Trimming took off 3 bases at V and 7 bases at J, with 12 bases between the two ends. CDR3 sequence reads: CASSIGRGDEAFF. The CDR3 DNA is TGTGCCAGTAGTATTGGCAGGGGCGATGAAGCTTTCTTT.

The gene calls are TRBV7-8 and TRBJ2-7; D might be TRBD2 (6 bases). The CDR3 has 14 residues. Germline V gives CDR1 SGHVS, CDR2 FQNEAQ. The V gene lost 1 base and the J gene lost 3 bases, with 10 bases spanning the gap. The CDR3 spells CASSLGAGGYEQYF. The CDR3 bases are TGTGCCAGCAGCTTAGGGGCCGGGGGCTACGAGCAGTACTTC.

J is TRBJ1-2 and V is TRBV14, with D unresolved. CDR1 is SGHDN and CDR2 is FVKESK in the germline V gene. The germline V and J ends were trimmed by 0 bases and 4 bases, with 9 bases remaining between them. The CDR3 spans 14 residues. In DNA, the CDR3 is TGTGCCAGCAGCCAAGATTGGCGGGGCTATGGCTACACCTTC. Amino acids: CASSQDWRGYGYTF.

This clone was seen once. The V gene is TRBV5-1, the J gene TRBJ2-6, with D possibly being TRBD1 (6 bases). CDR3 length equals 13 residues. Germline V gene lookup returns CDR1 SGHRS and CDR2 YFSETQ. Trimming removed 6 bases at V and 2 bases at J, with 6 bases between. This CDR3 reads CASTGAGANVLTF. The CDR3 nucleotides are TGCGCCAGCACAGGGGCTGGGGCCAACGTCCTGACTTTC.

This chain joins TRBV6-6 and TRBJ2-7; D is unresolved. CDR3 length: 11 residues. Germline lookup yields CDR1 MNHNY and CDR2 SVGAGI (reference sequence). V dropped 6 bases and J dropped 6 bases, with 9 bases sitting between them. The CDR3 region is CASSLKREQYF. CDR3 coding DNA: TGTGCCAGCAGCCTGAAACGCGAGCAGTACTTC.

The sample holds many counts of this clone. The rearrangement links TRBV10-3 to TRBJ2-3; no reliable D call. Trimming removed 5 bases at V and 1 base at J, with 10 bases between. This CDR3 is 14 amino acids long. The germline gives CDR1 ENHRY, CDR2 SYGVKD. In nucleotides, the CDR3 is TGTGCCATCAGTAAGGCTGGGGGCACAGATACGCAGTATTTT. Its protein product is CAISKAGGTDTQYF.

The chain carries TRBV7-3 and TRBJ2-3, with 13 bases lining up with TRBD2. Germline V gene data show CDR1 as SGHTA and CDR2 as FQGTGA. Losses at the gene ends were 10 bases for V and 6 bases for J; bases not matched to a gene: 7. The CDR3 contains 14 residues. CDR3 residues: CATSTSGRWDTQYF. The CDR3 DNA follows: TGTGCCACCTCGACTAGCGGGAGGTGGGATACGCAGTATTTT.

The gene calls are TRBV10-3 and TRBJ2-7; D is unresolved. The V end lost 10 bases, the J end lost 0 bases, and 13 bases lay between the germline ends. CDR1 is ENHRY, CDR2 SYGVKD, per germline. This CDR3 has 13 amino acids. The CDR3 sequence is CARVITGSYEQYF. In nucleotides, the CDR3 is TGTGCCAGAGTCATCACGGGCTCCTACGAGCAGTACTTC.